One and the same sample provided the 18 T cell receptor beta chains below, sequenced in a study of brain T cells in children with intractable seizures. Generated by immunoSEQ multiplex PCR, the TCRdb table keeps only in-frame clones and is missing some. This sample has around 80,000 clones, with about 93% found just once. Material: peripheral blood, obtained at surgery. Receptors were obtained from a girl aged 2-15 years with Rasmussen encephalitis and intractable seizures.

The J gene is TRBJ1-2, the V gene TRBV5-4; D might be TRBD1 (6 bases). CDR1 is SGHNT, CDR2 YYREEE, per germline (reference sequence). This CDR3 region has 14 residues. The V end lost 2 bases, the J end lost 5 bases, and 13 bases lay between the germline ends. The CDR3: CASSFMGAGYGYTF. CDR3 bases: TGTGCCAGCAGCTTCATGGGGGCGGGATATGGCTACACCTTC. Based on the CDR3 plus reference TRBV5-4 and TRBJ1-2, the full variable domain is ETGVTQSPTHLIKTRGQQVTLRCSSQSGHNTVSWYQQALGQGPQFIFQYYREEENGRGNFPPRFSGLQFPNYSSELNVNALELDDSALYLCASSFMGAGYGYTFGSGTRLTVV.

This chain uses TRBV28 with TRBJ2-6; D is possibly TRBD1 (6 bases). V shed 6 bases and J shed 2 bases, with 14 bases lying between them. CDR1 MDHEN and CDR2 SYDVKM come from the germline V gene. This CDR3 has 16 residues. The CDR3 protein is CASRRHRATGANVLTF. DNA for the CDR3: TGTGCCAGCAGAAGACACAGGGCAACTGGGGCCAACGTCCTGACTTTC.

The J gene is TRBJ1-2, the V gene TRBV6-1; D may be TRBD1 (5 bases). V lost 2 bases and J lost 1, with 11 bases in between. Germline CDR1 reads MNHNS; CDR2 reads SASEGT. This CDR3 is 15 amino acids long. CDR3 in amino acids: CASSERARVNYGYTF. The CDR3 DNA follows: TGTGCCAGCAGTGAAAGGGCCAGGGTTAACTATGGCTACACCTTC.

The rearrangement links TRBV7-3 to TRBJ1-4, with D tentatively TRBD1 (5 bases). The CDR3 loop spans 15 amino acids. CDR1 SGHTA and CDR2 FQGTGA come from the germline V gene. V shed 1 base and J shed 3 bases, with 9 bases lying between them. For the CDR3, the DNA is TGTGCCAGCAGCTTAATGGGGGGACCTAATGAAAAACTGTTTTTT. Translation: CASSLMGGPNEKLFF.

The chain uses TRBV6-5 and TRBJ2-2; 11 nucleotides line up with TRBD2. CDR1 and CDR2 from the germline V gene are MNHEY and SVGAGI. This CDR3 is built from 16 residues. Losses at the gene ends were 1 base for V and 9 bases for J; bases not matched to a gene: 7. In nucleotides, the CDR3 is TGTGCCAGCAGTTACTTAGCGGGGGGGCCTCGGCGGGAGCTGTTTTTT. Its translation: CASSYLAGGPRRELFF.

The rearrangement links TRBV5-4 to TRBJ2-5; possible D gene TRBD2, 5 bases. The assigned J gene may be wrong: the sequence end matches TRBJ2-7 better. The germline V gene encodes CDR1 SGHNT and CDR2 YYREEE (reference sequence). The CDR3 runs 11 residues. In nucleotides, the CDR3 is TGTGCCAGCAGCCGGGGTGGCGAGCAGTACTTC. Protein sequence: CASSRGGEQYF.

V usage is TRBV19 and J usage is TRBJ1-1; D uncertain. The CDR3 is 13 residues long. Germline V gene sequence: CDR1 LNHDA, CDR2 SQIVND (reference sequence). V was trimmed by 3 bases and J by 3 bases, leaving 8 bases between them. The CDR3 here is CASSMGGYTEAFF. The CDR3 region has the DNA TGTGCCAGTAGTATGGGTGGGTACACTGAAGCTTTCTTT. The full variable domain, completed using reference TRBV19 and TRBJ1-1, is DGGITQSPKYLFRKEGQNVTLSCEQNLNHDAMYWYRQDPGQGLRLIYYSQIVNDFQKGDIAEGYSVSREKKESFPLTVTSAQKNPTAFYLCASSMGGYTEAFFGQGTRLTVV.

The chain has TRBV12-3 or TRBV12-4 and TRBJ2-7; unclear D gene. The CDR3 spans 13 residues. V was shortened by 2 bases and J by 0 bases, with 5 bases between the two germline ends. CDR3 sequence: CASSLQSSYEQYF. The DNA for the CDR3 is TGTGCCAGCAGTTTACAGTCCTCCTACGAGCAGTACTTC.

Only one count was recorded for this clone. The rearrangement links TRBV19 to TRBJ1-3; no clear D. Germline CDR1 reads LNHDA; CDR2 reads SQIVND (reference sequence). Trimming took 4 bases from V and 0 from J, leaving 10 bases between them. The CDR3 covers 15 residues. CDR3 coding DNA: TGTGCCAGTAGTAAGGGTCCCCACTCTGGAAACACCATATATTTT. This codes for CASSKGPHSGNTIYF.

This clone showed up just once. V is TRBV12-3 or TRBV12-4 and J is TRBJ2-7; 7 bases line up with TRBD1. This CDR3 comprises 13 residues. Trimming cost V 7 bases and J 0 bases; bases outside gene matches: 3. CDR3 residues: CASNSGGSYEQYF. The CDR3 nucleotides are TGTGCCAGCAACTCAGGGGGCTCCTACGAGCAGTACTTC.

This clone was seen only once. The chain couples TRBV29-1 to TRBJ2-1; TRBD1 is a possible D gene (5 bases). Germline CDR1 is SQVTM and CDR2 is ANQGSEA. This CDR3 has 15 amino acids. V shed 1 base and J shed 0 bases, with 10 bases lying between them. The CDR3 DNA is TGCAGCGTTGAAGGGTGGCAGGGCTCCTACAATGAGCAGTTCTTC. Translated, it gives CSVEGWQGSYNEQFF.

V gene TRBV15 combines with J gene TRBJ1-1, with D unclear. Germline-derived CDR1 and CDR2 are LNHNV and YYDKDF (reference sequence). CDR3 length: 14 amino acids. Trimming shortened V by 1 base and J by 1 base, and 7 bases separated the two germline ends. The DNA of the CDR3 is TGTGCCACCAGCAGAGGTAATTGGAACACTGAAGCTTTCTTT. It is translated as CATSRGNWNTEAFF. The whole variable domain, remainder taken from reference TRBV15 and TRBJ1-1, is DAMVIQNPRYQVTQFGKPVTLSCSQTLNHNVMYWYQQKSSQAPKLLFHYYDKDFNNEADTPDNFQSRRPNTSFCFLDIRSPGLGDTAMYLCATSRGNWNTEAFFGQGTRLTVV.

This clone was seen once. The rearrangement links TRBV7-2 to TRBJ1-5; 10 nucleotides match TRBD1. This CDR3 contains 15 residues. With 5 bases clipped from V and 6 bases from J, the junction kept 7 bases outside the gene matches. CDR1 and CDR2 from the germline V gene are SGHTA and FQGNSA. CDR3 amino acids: CASSPGTGEFQPQHF. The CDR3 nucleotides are TGTGCCAGCAGCCCTGGGACAGGGGAGTTTCAGCCCCAGCATTTT.

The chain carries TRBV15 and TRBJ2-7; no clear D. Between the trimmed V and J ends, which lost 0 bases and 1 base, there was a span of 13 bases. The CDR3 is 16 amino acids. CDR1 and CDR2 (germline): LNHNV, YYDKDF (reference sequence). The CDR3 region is CATSRDSLTGSYEQYF. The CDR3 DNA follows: TGTGCCACCAGCAGAGATAGTTTAACGGGTTCCTACGAGCAGTACTTC.

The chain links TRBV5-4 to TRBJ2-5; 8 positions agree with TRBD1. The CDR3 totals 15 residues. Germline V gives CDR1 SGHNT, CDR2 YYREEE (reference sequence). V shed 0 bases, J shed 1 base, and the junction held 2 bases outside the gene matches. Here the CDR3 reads CASSLGQGSQETQYF. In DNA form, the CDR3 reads TGTGCCAGCAGCTTGGGACAGGGGTCCCAAGAGACCCAGTACTTC.

The CDR3 region is CATSRDPRNSPLHF. In DNA, the CDR3 is TGTGCCACCAGCAGAGATCCACGCAATTCACCCCTCCACTTT. The chain uses TRBV15 and TRBJ1-6; D ambiguous. V lost 0 bases, J lost 7 bases, and 7 bases lay in between. CDR3 length equals 14 residues. CDR1 is LNHNV, CDR2 YYDKDF, per germline (reference sequence).

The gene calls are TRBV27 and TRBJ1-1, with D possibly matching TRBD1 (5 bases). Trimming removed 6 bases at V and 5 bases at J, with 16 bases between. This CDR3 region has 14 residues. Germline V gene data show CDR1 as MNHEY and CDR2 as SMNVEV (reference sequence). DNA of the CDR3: TGTGCCAGCAGGTCCGGGGCCGTGGGGACTGAAGCTTTCTTT. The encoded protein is CASRSGAVGTEAFF.

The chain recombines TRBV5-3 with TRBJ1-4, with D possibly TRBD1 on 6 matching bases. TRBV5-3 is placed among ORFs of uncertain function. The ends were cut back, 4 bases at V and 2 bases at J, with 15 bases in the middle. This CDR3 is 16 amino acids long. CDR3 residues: CARSDYREVTNEKLFF. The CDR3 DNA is TGTGCCAGAAGCGATTACAGGGAAGTCACTAATGAAAAACTGTTTTTT.